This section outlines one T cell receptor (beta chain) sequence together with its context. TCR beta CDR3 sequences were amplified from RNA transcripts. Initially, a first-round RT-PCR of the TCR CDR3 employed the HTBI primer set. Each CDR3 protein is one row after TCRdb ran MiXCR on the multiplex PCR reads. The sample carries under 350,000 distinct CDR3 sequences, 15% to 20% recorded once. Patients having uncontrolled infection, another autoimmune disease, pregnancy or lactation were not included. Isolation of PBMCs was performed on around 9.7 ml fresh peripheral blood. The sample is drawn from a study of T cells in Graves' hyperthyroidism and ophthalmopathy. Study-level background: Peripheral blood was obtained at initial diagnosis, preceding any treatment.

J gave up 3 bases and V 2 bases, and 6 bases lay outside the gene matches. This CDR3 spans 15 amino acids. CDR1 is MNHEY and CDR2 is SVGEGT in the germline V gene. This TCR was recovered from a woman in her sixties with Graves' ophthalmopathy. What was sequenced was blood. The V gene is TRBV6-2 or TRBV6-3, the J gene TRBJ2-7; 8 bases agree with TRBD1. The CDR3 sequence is CASSYPTRGHYEQYF. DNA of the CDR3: TGTGCCAGCAGTTACCCCACCAGGGGGCACTACGAGCAGTACTTC.